These 29 T cell receptor beta chains were all obtained from the same sample, sequenced in a study of cytomegalovirus exposure and HLA in healthy donors. PCR employed 60 Vbeta and 13 Jbeta primers. Assay used: immunoSEQ multiplex PCR; TCRdb lists only in-frame clones, some missing. The table has 30,000 to 40,000 clones, roughly 64% seen once. Material: PBMCs. These receptors all stem from a man between 40 and 49 years old in good health and CMV-seropositive.

V and J are TRBV5-6 and TRBJ1-2, with D uncertain. CDR3 length: 17 amino acids. Germline CDR1 is SGHDT and CDR2 is YYEEEE. Trimming took off 0 bases at V and 0 bases at J, with 15 bases between the two ends. The CDR3, as DNA: TGTGCCAGCAGCTTGGCCGCCGGGTCCGCAGCTAACTATGGCTACACCTTC. Amino acid sequence: CASSLAAGSAANYGYTF. The full variable domain, rest sourced from reference TRBV5-6 and TRBJ1-2, is DAGVTQSPTHLIKTRGQQVTLRCSPKSGHDTVSWYQQALGQGPQFIFQYYEEEERQRGNFPDRFSGHQFPNYSSELNVNALLLGDSALYLCASSLAAGSAANYGYTFGSGTRLTVV.

This rearrangement joins TRBV30 to TRBJ2-7; D unclear. This CDR3 contains 11 residues. Germline CDR1 reads GTSNPN; CDR2 reads SVGIG (reference sequence). V lost 3 bases, J lost 6 bases, and 9 bases lay in between. The CDR3 region has the DNA TGTGCCTGGAGAGCGTCGGGCGAGCAGTACTTC. Encoded protein: CAWRASGEQYF.

This clone was counted only a few times. The J gene is TRBJ2-5, the V gene TRBV5-1; D not certain. The CDR3 spans 14 residues. Germline V gene lookup returns CDR1 SGHRS and CDR2 YFSETQ. Trimming stripped 2 bases from V and 0 bases from J, with 8 bases between. This CDR3 reads CASSFRSYQETQYF. The CDR3 region has the DNA TGCGCCAGCAGCTTCCGGTCGTACCAAGAGACCCAGTACTTC.

J is TRBJ1-1 and V is TRBV27; D is unclear. V gave up 6 bases and J gave up 1 base, with 12 bases separating them. The CDR3 covers 14 residues. CDR1 and CDR2 (germline): MNHEY, SMNVEV (reference sequence). CDR3: CASRLGPGNTEAFF. Written as DNA, the CDR3 is TGTGCCAGCAGACTAGGCCCTGGGAACACTGAAGCTTTCTTT.

This chain uses TRBV4-1 with TRBJ2-7; D is perhaps TRBD2 (6 bases). Germline V gives CDR1 MGHRA, CDR2 YSYEKL. The CDR3 covers 15 residues. The V end lost 3 bases, the J end lost 2 bases, and 14 bases lay between the germline ends. The DNA of the CDR3 is TGCGCCAGCAGCCAGGCGGACACGGGAGCCTACGAGCAGTACTTC. Translating gives CASSQADTGAYEQYF.

The table lists this clone with a few counts. The gene calls are TRBV5-4 and TRBJ2-5; maybe TRBD1 (6 bases). Between the trimmed V and J ends, which lost 4 bases and 2 bases, there was a span of 12 bases. Per germline, CDR1 SGHNT and CDR2 YYREEE (reference sequence). The CDR3 has 14 amino acids. CDR3 sequence: CASSRVDSQETQYF. In nucleotides, the CDR3 is TGTGCCAGCAGCCGGGTGGACAGTCAAGAGACCCAGTACTTC.

This clone was counted between two and nine times. This rearrangement joins TRBV10-3 to TRBJ2-5, with TRBD1 identical over 7 bases. Germline V gene data show CDR1 as ENHRY and CDR2 as SYGVKD. This CDR3 is 13 amino acids long. The trim removed 5 bases at V and 4 bases at J, leaving 4 bases unmatched. DNA of the CDR3: TGTGCCATCAGTTCAGGGGGTAGAGAGACCCAGTACTTC. Translating it yields CAISSGGRETQYF.

V gene TRBV29-1 combines with J gene TRBJ2-7; 7 nucleotides align to TRBD1. CDR3 length: 14 residues. Germline loops: CDR1 SQVTM, CDR2 ANQGSEA. The J segment lost 2 bases and the V segment lost 0 bases, leaving 4 bases of the junction unmatched. As DNA, the CDR3 is TGCAGCGTTGAAGATCAGCAGGGGGCCTACGAGCAGTACTTC. Encoded protein: CSVEDQQGAYEQYF.

This chain connects TRBV7-2 to TRBJ1-6; 9 bases are shared with TRBD1. J lost 7 bases, V lost 0 bases, and 10 bases had no gene match. CDR3 length: 18 amino acids. The germline V gene has CDR1 SGHTA and CDR2 FQGNSA. Written as DNA, the CDR3 is TGTGCCAGCAGCTTAGCGTACGACAGGGGGTTCTTGAATTCACCCCTCCACTTT. Translation gives CASSLAYDRGFLNSPLHF. Drawing the rest from reference TRBV7-2 and TRBJ1-6, the complete variable domain is GAGVSQSPSNKVTEKGKDVELRCDPISGHTALYWYRQSLGQGLEFLIYFQGNSAPDKSGLPSDRFSAERTGGSVSTLTIQRTQQEDSAVYLCASSLAYDRGFLNSPLHFGNGTRLTVT.

The V gene is TRBV6-4, the J gene TRBJ2-3, with a tentative D call TRBD2 (7 bases). Trimming took 7 bases from V and 0 from J, leaving 11 bases between them. CDR1 is MRHNA, CDR2 SNTAGT, per germline. The CDR3 length is 14 residues. Written as DNA, the CDR3 is TGTGCCAGCAAGGCGGGGGCTAGCACAGATACGCAGTATTTT. Translated: CASKAGASTDTQYF.

The CDR3 loop is CASSQDLDSWETQYF. CDR3 in DNA: TGTGCCAGCAGCCAAGATCTTGACTCTTGGGAGACCCAGTACTTC. This sequence joins TRBV14 and TRBJ2-5, with D hard to call. The V gene lost 0 bases and the J gene lost 5 bases, with 13 bases spanning the gap. Germline CDR1 and CDR2: SGHDN and FVKESK. This CDR3 has 15 amino acids. Variable domain in full (rest from reference TRBV14 and TRBJ2-5): EAGVTQFPSHSVIEKGQTVTLRCDPISGHDNLYWYRRVMGKEIKFLLHFVKESKQDESGMPNNRFLAERTGGTYSTLKVQPAELEDSGVYFCASSQDLDSWETQYFGPGTRLLVL.

The rearrangement joins TRBV9 to TRBJ2-7, with TRBD1 matching over 8 bases. The V gene's germline CDR1 is SGDLS and CDR2 YYNGEE. There are 12 residues in the CDR3. V was pared by 4 bases and J by 6 bases, with 3 bases of the junction left unmatched. The DNA for the CDR3 is TGTGCCAGCAGCAAGGGGACAGGCGAGCAGTACTTC. This encodes CASSKGTGEQYF.

This clone has more than one count but fewer than ten. CDR3 sequence reads: CASSDRGNTEAFF. In nucleotides, the CDR3 is TGTGCCAGCAGCGACCGGGGGAACACTGAAGCTTTCTTT. The genes are TRBV7-9 and TRBJ1-1; D gene uncertain. The CDR3 runs 13 residues. V was pared by 5 bases and J by 1 base, with 8 bases between. Per germline, CDR1 SEHNR and CDR2 FQNEAQ (reference sequence).

The genes are TRBV6-4 and TRBJ2-3; TRBD1 agrees at 7 bases. V shed 0 bases, J shed 6 bases, and the junction held 3 bases outside the gene matches. The CDR3 runs 14 residues. Per the germline V gene, CDR1 is MRHNA and CDR2 is SNTAGT. CDR3 bases: TGTGCCAGCAGTGACTCGGGGGACAGCGATACGCAGTATTTT. It encodes CASSDSGDSDTQYF.

The chain couples TRBV7-8 to TRBJ2-7, with D possibly matching TRBD1 (5 bases). This CDR3 region has 15 residues. Looked up from germline, CDR1 is SGHVS and CDR2 is FQNEAQ. V was pared by 5 bases and J by 4 bases, with 18 bases between. This chain's CDR3 is CASSPPVREGYEQYF. CDR3 in DNA: TGTGCCAGCAGCCCCCCCGTCAGGGAAGGTTACGAGCAGTACTTC.

This chain joins TRBV19 and TRBJ1-5; no firm D call. Germline V gene sequence: CDR1 LNHDA, CDR2 SQIVND (reference sequence). The germline V and J ends were trimmed by 4 bases and 4 bases, with 8 bases remaining between them. The CDR3 sequence is 13 residues long. CDR3 amino acids: CASSNRGNQPQHF. The CDR3 nucleotides read TGTGCCAGTAGTAATCGGGGAAATCAGCCCCAGCATTTT.

This sequence joins TRBV28 and TRBJ2-7; TRBD1 agrees at 8 bases. J was trimmed by 1 base and V by 1 base; bases with no gene match: 9. The V gene's germline CDR1 is MDHEN and CDR2 SYDVKM. This CDR3 has 17 residues. The CDR3 reads CASSLLRDRRDSYEQYF. The CDR3 nucleotides are TGTGCCAGCAGTTTATTGAGGGACAGGCGCGATTCCTACGAGCAGTACTTC.

This clone was observed a handful of times. The chain carries TRBV29-1 and TRBJ1-1; the match to TRBD1 covers 8 bases. With 6 bases clipped from V and 4 bases from J, the junction kept 7 bases outside the gene matches. Per germline, CDR1 SQVTM and CDR2 ANQGSEA. This CDR3 region has 13 residues. CDR3 amino acids: CSVLQGAGTEAFF. The CDR3 DNA reads TGCAGCGTCCTTCAGGGGGCAGGCACTGAAGCTTTCTTT.

A note on this clone: Other DNA sequences in the same sample also yield this CDR3. The gene calls are TRBV12-5 and TRBJ1-5; 7 bases fit TRBD1. CDR3 size: 13 residues. Trimming cost V 5 bases and J 9 bases; bases outside gene matches: 7. CDR1 is LGHNT, CDR2 FRNRAP, per germline. The CDR3 reads CASGDRAEGPQHF. The CDR3 coding sequence is TGTGCTAGTGGTGACAGGGCGGAGGGGCCCCAGCATTTT.

The rearrangement joins TRBV7-2 to TRBJ1-2, with D maybe TRBD1 (5 bases). The V end lost 1 base, the J end lost 2 bases, and 11 bases lay between the germline ends. This CDR3 contains 15 residues. Germline-derived CDR1 and CDR2 are SGHTA and FQGNSA. The CDR3 reads CASSLVGTSNYGYTF. The CDR3, as DNA: TGTGCCAGCAGCTTAGTCGGGACTTCCAACTATGGCTACACCTTC. The complete variable domain, with remaining parts taken from reference TRBV7-2 and TRBJ1-2, reads GAGVSQSPSNKVTEKGKDVELRCDPISGHTALYWYRQSLGQGLEFLIYFQGNSAPDKSGLPSDRFSAERTGGSVSTLTIQRTQQEDSAVYLCASSLVGTSNYGYTFGSGTRLTVV.

The rearrangement joins TRBV21-1 to TRBJ2-5; the D call TRBD1 from the table was never checked on the DNA. TRBV21-1 is a recognized pseudogene. The CDR3 is 17 amino acids. CDR3 amino acids: CASTPGQGPGSQETQYF. CDR3 coding DNA: TGTGCCAGCACCCCAGGACAGGGACCGGGCTCCCAAGAGACCCAGTACTTC.

The V gene is TRBV29-1, the J gene TRBJ1-2; D is perhaps TRBD1 (6 bases). V shed 0 bases and J shed 8 bases, with 16 bases lying between them. This CDR3 region has 14 residues. CDR1 SQVTM and CDR2 ANQGSEA come from the germline V gene. The chain's CDR3 is CSVEEGQGHGGYTF. In DNA, the CDR3 is TGCAGCGTTGAAGAGGGGCAGGGGCACGGGGGCTACACCTTC.

This clone was seen only a few times. The V call is TRBV2, the J call TRBJ1-5; tentative D call: TRBD1 (6 bases). V dropped 3 bases and J dropped 5 bases, with 11 bases sitting between them. CDR1 SNHLY and CDR2 FYNNEI come from the germline V gene. This CDR3 contains 14 residues. The DNA of the CDR3 is TGTGCCAGCAGTGAGGGGGCGGATTATCAGCCCCAGCATTTT. Protein: CASSEGADYQPQHF. Full variable domain (remainder filled in from reference TRBV2 and TRBJ1-5): EPEVTQTPSHQVTQMGQEVILRCVPISNHLYFYWYRQILGQKVEFLVSFYNNEISEKSEIFDDQFSVERPDGSNFTLKIRSTKLEDSAMYFCASSEGADYQPQHFGDGTRLSIL.

This clone appeared a few times. The chain recombines TRBV27 with TRBJ1-6; D is possibly TRBD1 (6 bases). Deletions cut 0 bases from V and 10 bases from J, with 10 bases between. CDR1 MNHEY and CDR2 SMNVEV come from the germline V gene (reference sequence). The CDR3 covers 14 residues. CDR3 nucleotide sequence: TGTGCCAGCAGTTTATCCCAGGGGCGCTCACCCCTCCACTTT. It yields the protein CASSLSQGRSPLHF.

The chain carries TRBV5-6 and TRBJ2-3; unclear D gene. The ends were cut back, 2 bases at V and 0 bases at J, with 10 bases in the middle. The germline CDR1 and CDR2 sequences are SGHDT and YYEEEE. The CDR3 loop spans 15 amino acids. CDR3 sequence: CASSFEESSTDTQYF. DNA of the CDR3: TGTGCCAGCAGCTTCGAGGAGTCTAGCACAGATACGCAGTATTTT.

The chain recombines TRBV30 with TRBJ1-2; 8 bases line up with TRBD1. The germline gives CDR1 GTSNPN, CDR2 SVGIG (reference sequence). CDR3 length: 15 amino acids. The DNA of the CDR3 is TGTGCTCAAGCCGGGACAGGAACCCGAGCGTGGGGCTACACCTTC. This translates into CAQAGTGTRAWGYTF.

This clone came up a few times. The genes are TRBV7-9 and TRBJ1-1; D gene ambiguous. Trimming left V 6 bases short and J 1 base short, with 15 bases between. CDR1 is SEHNR, CDR2 FQNEAQ, per germline (reference sequence). There are 15 residues in the CDR3. The CDR3 region has the DNA TGTGCCAGCAGGGCCCCGGGGAATGGGAACACTGAAGCTTTCTTT. It is translated as CASRAPGNGNTEAFF. The variable domain in full, with the rest retrieved from reference TRBV7-9 and TRBJ1-1, is DTGVSQNPRHKITKRGQNVTFRCDPISEHNRLYWYRQTLGQGPEFLTYFQNEAQLEKSRLLSDRFSAERPKGSFSTLEIQRTEQGDSAMYLCASRAPGNGNTEAFFGQGTRLTVV.

In this sample, this clone turned up a few times. The rearrangement uses TRBV29-1 and TRBJ2-2, with 9 nucleotides matching TRBD1. The CDR3 length is 13 residues. V lost 7 bases and J lost 4; bases outside the gene matches: 4. CDR1 is SQVTM, CDR2 ANQGSEA, per germline. CDR3 in amino acids: CSGGQGPTGELFF. CDR3 sequence (DNA): TGCAGCGGAGGACAGGGGCCCACCGGGGAGCTGTTTTTT.

V and J are TRBV11-2 and TRBJ2-5, with D perhaps matching TRBD2 (6 bases). The germline gives CDR1 SGHAT, CDR2 FQNNGV. The CDR3 is made up of 15 amino acids. The V end lost 1 base, the J end lost 3 bases, and 12 bases lay between the germline ends. The CDR3 sequence: CASSLVPTREETQYF. The CDR3, as DNA: TGTGCCAGCAGCTTAGTCCCGACTAGGGAAGAGACCCAGTACTTC.